What follows are 14 T cell receptor beta chains derived from one specimen sequenced in a study of blood T cell repertoires in COVID-19. Produced via immunoSEQ multiplex PCR; TCRdb's table is partial and in-frame only. The table shows 300,000 to 400,000 clones, with around 86% occurring only once. The sequenced material came from peripheral blood. The receptor set was obtained from a man aged 50 to 60 with active or convalescent COVID-19.

CDR3 in DNA: TGCGCCAGCAGCCAAGACCATAGGACAGGGATCTCCTACGAGCAGTACTTC. Translation: CASSQDHRTGISYEQYF. The chain has TRBV4-1 and TRBJ2-7; 8 nucleotides match TRBD1. The CDR3 is made up of 17 amino acids. Germline CDR1 reads MGHRA; CDR2 reads YSYEKL. V shed 0 bases, J shed 0 bases, and the junction held 7 bases outside the gene matches.

V and J are TRBV2 and TRBJ1-5; possible D gene TRBD1, 6 bases. Germline CDR1 reads SNHLY; CDR2 reads FYNNEI. Trimming took off 7 bases at V and 3 bases at J, with 13 bases between the two ends. This CDR3 contains 14 residues. The CDR3 DNA reads TGTGCCAGCACCCTGACAGGACCCAATCAGCCCCAGCATTTT. As protein: CASTLTGPNQPQHF.

This chain joins TRBV18 and TRBJ1-2, with D unclear. V lost 2 bases and J 8 bases, leaving 15 bases between the germline ends. Germline values: CDR1 KGHSH, CDR2 LQKENI. The CDR3 has 14 residues. This CDR3 reads CASSPGEAAEGYTF. The CDR3 region has the DNA TGTGCCAGCTCACCAGGGGAGGCGGCGGAAGGCTACACCTTC.

The chain recombines TRBV21-1 with TRBJ2-7; TRBD1, the table's D call, was not compared with the DNA. TRBV21-1 is recorded as a pseudogene. There are 15 residues in the CDR3. The DNA of the CDR3 is TGTGCCAGCAGCAAGGGGACAGGCCGCTCCTACGAGCAGTACTTC. Translation gives CASSKGTGRSYEQYF.

This chain uses TRBV2 with TRBJ2-4, with D tentatively TRBD2 (6 bases). Looked up from germline, CDR1 is SNHLY and CDR2 is FYNNEI. V lost 8 bases and J lost 5, with 13 bases in between. The CDR3 contains 13 residues. This CDR3 reads CASRRTGENIQYF. The CDR3 coding sequence is TGTGCCAGCCGCCGGACGGGAGAAAACATTCAGTACTTC.

The gene calls are TRBV24-1 and TRBJ2-1; 9 bases fit TRBD1. The V segment lost 4 bases and the J segment 4 bases; nucleotides outside the gene matches: 7. Germline CDR1 reads KGHDR; CDR2 reads SFDVKD. This CDR3 region has 16 residues. The CDR3 DNA reads TGTGCCACCAGTGACCCCGGGACAGGGTTTTACAATGAGCAGTTCTTC. Its translation is CATSDPGTGFYNEQFF.

The rearrangement uses TRBV7-2 and TRBJ1-2, with TRBD1 matching over 8 bases. Per the germline V gene, CDR1 is SGHTA and CDR2 is FQGNSA. CDR3 length: 14 amino acids. V lost 1 base, J lost 7 bases, and 5 bases stayed unmatched. The CDR3 loop is CASSLEQGVGGYTF. In DNA form, the CDR3 reads TGTGCCAGCAGCTTAGAACAGGGGGTAGGTGGCTACACCTTC. Based on the CDR3 plus reference TRBV7-2 and TRBJ1-2, the full variable domain is GAGVSQSPSNKVTEKGKDVELRCDPISGHTALYWYRQSLGQGLEFLIYFQGNSAPDKSGLPSDRFSAERTGGSVSTLTIQRTQQEDSAVYLCASSLEQGVGGYTFGSGTRLTVV.

V is TRBV7-2 and J is TRBJ1-2; weak D call: TRBD1 (5 bases). The CDR3 totals 14 residues. Germline CDR1 SGHTA, CDR2 FQGNSA. The V end lost 1 base, the J end lost 3 bases, and 9 bases lay between the germline ends. This CDR3 reads CASSLGQGHYGYTF. The CDR3 DNA sequence: TGTGCCAGCAGCTTAGGGCAGGGCCACTATGGCTACACCTTC.

V and J are TRBV28 and TRBJ2-7; the D gene is possibly TRBD1 (5 bases). Trimming pared 3 bases from V and 3 bases from J, leaving 9 bases between. Germline V gene sequence: CDR1 MDHEN, CDR2 SYDVKM. The CDR3 is made up of 13 amino acids. The CDR3 bases are TGTGCCAGCAGTTTGGGCAGGGACTACGAGCAGTACTTC. Its translation: CASSLGRDYEQYF.

The V gene is TRBV10-3, the J gene TRBJ2-1; possibly TRBD1 for D (7 bases). V was cut by 6 bases and J by 7 bases, with 13 bases left in between. This CDR3 has 13 amino acids. CDR1 is ENHRY and CDR2 is SYGVKD in the germline V gene. CDR3 bases: TGTGCCATCAGCCCGACAGGGAGGAATGAGCAGTTCTTC. Translation gives CAISPTGRNEQFF.

V gene TRBV28 combines with J gene TRBJ1-1; D gene uncertain. V lost 3 bases and J lost 4, with 15 bases in between. CDR1 is MDHEN, CDR2 SYDVKM, per germline. This CDR3 is 15 amino acids long. CDR3 in amino acids: CASSLPQMPGTEAFF. The CDR3 DNA reads as TGTGCCAGCAGTTTGCCGCAGATGCCTGGCACTGAAGCTTTCTTT.

As DNA, the CDR3 is TGTGCCAGCAGCTTAGGAAAAAGCGGGGGGGTCAGCTCCTACGAGCAGTACTTC. Its translation: CASSLGKSGGVSSYEQYF. This sequence joins TRBV7-2 and TRBJ2-7, with TRBD2 matching 10 bases. CDR3 length equals 18 residues. Germline V lookup: CDR1 SGHTA, CDR2 FQGNSA. V shed 1 base, J shed 0 bases, and the junction held 9 bases outside the gene matches.

The CDR3 region has the DNA TGTGCCAGTAGTATCCGGGACAGGGGGCGAGGCTACACCTTC. Its translation: CASSIRDRGRGYTF. The V gene is TRBV19, the J gene TRBJ1-2, with TRBD1 matching 12 bases. V trimming: 3 bases; J trimming: 8 bases; junction bases outside the gene matches: 4. Germline CDR1 reads LNHDA; CDR2 reads SQIVND (reference sequence). The CDR3 contains 14 residues.

The chain links TRBV2 to TRBJ1-2; D is unresolved. CDR3 size: 13 residues. V was pared by 10 bases and J by 4 bases, with 16 bases between. Germline V gene lookup returns CDR1 SNHLY and CDR2 FYNNEI. This CDR3 is CAINPGEAYGYTF. CDR3 sequence (DNA): TGTGCCATCAACCCCGGGGAGGCCTATGGCTACACCTTC.